Following are 3 T cell receptor beta chains from one sample sequenced in a study of STAT3 mutations in large granular lymphocyte leukemia. Study-wide results and caveats: At least one immunodominant TCR beta clonotype appeared in every T-cell large granular lymphocyte leukemia patient.

Antigens for these TCRs are unknown. The table came from immunoSEQ multiplex PCR; TCRdb's copy has only in-frame clones and leaves some out. The profile shows about 19,000 clones, around 93% of them singletons. The specimen was peripheral blood mononuclear cells. The receptors stem from a man between 60 and 70 years old with T-cell large granular lymphocyte leukemia. Some clones in this sample may be carry-over from other donors' samples.

The chain uses TRBV7-2 and TRBJ2-7; 10 nucleotides align to TRBD2. Trimming took 1 base from V and 4 from J; bases not matched to a gene: 10. This CDR3 has 17 residues. Germline CDR1 is SGHTA and CDR2 is FQGNSA. The DNA for the CDR3 is TGTGCCAGCAGCTTAGGACTAGCGGGTTGGGGGGGGTACGAGCAGTACTTC. Its protein product is CASSLGLAGWGGYEQYF.

This chain joins TRBV6-1 and TRBJ1-1, with unresolved D. Trimming cost V 4 bases and J 3 bases, with 6 bases left between them. The CDR3 is made up of 12 amino acids. Germline V gene lookup returns CDR1 MNHNS and CDR2 SASEGT. DNA of the CDR3: TGTGCCAGCAGTGCGAGGGACACTGAAGCTTTCTTT. As protein: CASSARDTEAFF.

The V and J genes are TRBV7-9 and TRBJ1-2; D not certain. Germline V gives CDR1 SEHNR, CDR2 FQNEAQ (reference sequence). V lost 1 base and J lost 4, with 13 bases in between. CDR3 size: 15 residues. The CDR3 coding sequence is TGTGCCAGCAGCTTAGTAAGTTTGGACGGCTATGGCTACACCTTC. This translates into CASSLVSLDGYGYTF.